Given below is one T cell receptor beta chain in context. Its antigen is currently unknown. The data were produced by immunoSEQ multiplex PCR, yet TCRdb's version contains in-frame clones alone and is incomplete. The table records fewer than 55,000 clones, about 91% of them present only once. V lost 5 bases and J 1 base, leaving 11 bases between the germline ends. Germline V CDR1 and CDR2: SEHNR, FQNEAQ (reference sequence). CDR3 length equals 14 residues. The sample originates from a study of CD4+ T cells in melanoma. Study-wide results and limits: A reported correlation linked neoantigen-specific CD4+ T cells to CD8+, macrophage and B cell function. Neoantigen-specific CD4+ T cells in melanoma reportedly had diverse differentiation states.

Source material: peripheral blood. The clonotype originates from a human donor with melanoma. The chain is built from TRBV7-9 and TRBJ1-2; D is possibly TRBD1 (5 bases). CDR3 in amino acids: CASSADILNYGYTF. The CDR3, as DNA: TGTGCCAGCAGCGCGGACATCCTTAACTATGGCTACACCTTC.